Reported below is one T cell receptor (beta chain). The length of the CDR3 is 14 residues. DNA was not recorded. Germline V gene sequence: CDR1 KGHSH, CDR2 LQKENI. Median age about 11 years (about 2.2-22.9); median disease duration about 7 years (0.2-19.1). This entry belongs to a study of synovial regulatory T cells in juvenile arthritis. Overall study: Treatments: three naive, over 5 methotrexate, one methotrexate plus infliximab, one unknown.

TCRdb keeps only in-frame clones here, not all; method: immunoSEQ multiplex PCR. The listing records 7,500 to 10,000 clones. The gene calls are TRBV18 and TRBJ1-1. Sample: Treg cells from blood. As to subset: remaining (HLA-DR-negative) circulating blood Treg cells. The receptor was derived from a donor aged 2 to 35 with juvenile idiopathic arthritis. CDR3 amino acids: CASSPLLGNTEAFF.